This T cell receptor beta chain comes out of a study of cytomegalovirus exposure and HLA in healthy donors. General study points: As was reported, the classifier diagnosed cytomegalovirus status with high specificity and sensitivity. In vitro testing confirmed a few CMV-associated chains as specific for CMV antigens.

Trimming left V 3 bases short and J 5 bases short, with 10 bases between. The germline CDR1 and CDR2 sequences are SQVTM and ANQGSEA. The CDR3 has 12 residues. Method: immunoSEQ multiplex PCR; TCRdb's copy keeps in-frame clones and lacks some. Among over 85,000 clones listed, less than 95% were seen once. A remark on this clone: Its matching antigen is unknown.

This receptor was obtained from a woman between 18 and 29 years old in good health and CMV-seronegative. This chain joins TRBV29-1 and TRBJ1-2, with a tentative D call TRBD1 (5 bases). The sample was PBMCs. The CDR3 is CSVEKDSYGYTF. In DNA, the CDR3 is TGCAGCGTTGAGAAAGACAGTTATGGCTACACCTTC.